A single sample is the source of the 10 T cell receptor beta chains below, sequenced in a study of human T cells and chemical hapten exposure. Documented time point: pre-sensitization, week 0. Treatment meaning: therapeutic diphenylcyclopropenone sensitization with weekly scalp DPC. TCRdb reanalysed the RACE reads using MiXCR and keeps one entry per CDR3 protein. The repertoire consists of around 200,000 distinct CDR3 sequences, with around 30% occurring once and the leading ten covering about 2.8%. The source was whole blood, collected in connection with sensitization to the hapten diphenylcyclopropenone (DPC). The receptors shown here come from a woman in her 30s with alopecia areata. Some clones in this sample may be carry-over from other donors' samples.

The V and J genes are TRBV10-3 and TRBJ1-1; D gene unclear. Germline-derived CDR1 and CDR2 are ENHRY and SYGVKD. V gave up 3 bases and J gave up 5 bases, with 4 bases separating them. This CDR3 spans 11 amino acids. CDR3 nucleotides: TGTGCCATCAGTGAAAGAACTGAAGCTTTCTTT. It specifies CAISERTEAFF.

CDR3 amino acids: CASSLGGPSNSPLHF. The CDR3, as DNA: TGTGCCAGCAGCTTAGGTGGGCCTAGTAATTCACCCCTCCACTTT. The chain employs TRBV11-3 and TRBJ1-6; D gene unclear. Germline CDR1 is SGHNT and CDR2 is YENEEA. Trimming removed 1 base from V and 6 bases from J, with 10 bases in between. CDR3 length: 15 amino acids.

The chain has TRBV29-1 and TRBJ1-4, with 7 bases identical to TRBD1. This CDR3 region has 13 residues. V gave up 6 bases and J gave up 8 bases; unmatched junction bases: 9. Germline-derived CDR1 and CDR2 are SQVTM and ANQGSEA. The CDR3 here is CSVRTGGGEKLFF. CDR3 in DNA: TGCAGCGTGAGGACAGGCGGCGGAGAAAAACTGTTTTTT.

V and J are TRBV2 and TRBJ2-1; 7 nucleotides align to TRBD2. In germline, CDR1 is SNHLY, CDR2 FYNNEI. This CDR3 contains 15 residues. Trimming removed 6 bases from V and 5 bases from J; junction bases left unmatched: 10. CDR3 sequence reads: CASRYLAGANNEQFF. CDR3 nucleotide sequence: TGTGCCAGCAGGTACCTGGCGGGAGCAAACAATGAGCAGTTCTTC.

The V call is TRBV28, the J call TRBJ2-2, with 7 bases identical to TRBD2. V lost 5 bases and J lost 7; bases outside the gene matches: 4. There are 13 residues in the CDR3. Germline loops: CDR1 MDHEN, CDR2 SYDVKM. This CDR3 reads CASSVLAIGELFF. The DNA of the CDR3 is TGTGCCAGCAGTGTACTAGCGATCGGGGAGCTGTTTTTT.

This chain joins TRBV6-6 and TRBJ1-3; 7 bases align to TRBD1. This CDR3 comprises 16 residues. The V and J ends lost 4 bases and 0 bases, in that order; junction bases with no gene match: 6. Germline V CDR1 and CDR2: MNHNY, SVGAGI (reference sequence). CDR3 in amino acids: CASSSGGMSSGNTIYF. CDR3 sequence (DNA): TGTGCCAGCAGTTCAGGGGGTATGAGCTCTGGAAACACCATATATTTT.

The chain employs TRBV7-2 and TRBJ2-3; 11 bases line up with TRBD1. V shed 1 base, J shed 0 bases, and the junction held 9 bases outside the gene matches. The V gene's germline CDR1 is SGHTA and CDR2 FQGNSA. This CDR3 has 19 residues. The CDR3 reads CASSLVGTGGVVSTDTQYF. The DNA for the CDR3 is TGTGCCAGCAGCTTAGTGGGGACAGGGGGAGTGGTTAGCACAGATACGCAGTATTTT.

J is TRBJ2-4 and V is TRBV7-4; TRBD1 aligns across 7 bases. The V segment lost 6 bases and the J segment 8 bases; nucleotides outside the gene matches: 13. Germline V CDR1 and CDR2: SGHVT, SQSDAQ. This CDR3 has 15 residues. This CDR3 is CASSTTDRVGDIQYF. For the CDR3, the DNA is TGTGCCAGCAGTACAACTGACAGGGTGGGGGACATTCAGTACTTC.

The rearrangement links TRBV15 to TRBJ2-2; D not certain. V lost 0 bases and J 5 bases, leaving 4 bases between the germline ends. Germline CDR1 and CDR2: LNHNV and YYDKDF (reference sequence). The CDR3 covers 13 residues. The chain's CDR3 is CATSRERTGELFF. CDR3 nucleotides: TGTGCCACCAGCAGAGAGCGGACCGGGGAGCTGTTTTTT.

This chain connects TRBV20-1 to TRBJ2-1, with 13 bases lining up with TRBD2. V dropped 3 bases and J dropped 9; count of bases not matched to a gene: 5. The CDR3 is 14 residues long. CDR1 is DFQATT and CDR2 is SNEGSKA in the germline V gene (reference sequence). The CDR3 DNA is TGCAGTGCTAGGGAGACTAGCGGGAGGATTGAGCAGTTCTTC. It yields the protein CSARETSGRIEQFF.